This T cell receptor beta chain was documented in a study of T cells in Graves' hyperthyroidism and ophthalmopathy. Study-wide context: Sampling of peripheral blood happened at initial diagnosis, prior to any treatment. Study-level points and caveats: Onset of ophthalmopathy came a median roughly 6 months after the model predicted it.

This clonotype appeared a few times. The antigen remains undetermined. Source material for PBMCs was roughly 10 ml fresh peripheral blood. TCR beta CDR3 regions were amplified from RNA. The TCR CDR3 was amplified in a first-round RT-PCR using the HTBI primer set. Via MiXCR, TCRdb re-called the multiplex PCR reads, giving one row per CDR3 protein. The sample includes more than 550,000 distinct CDR3 sequences, roughly 17% of them seen just once. CDR3 length equals 15 residues. Germline lookup yields CDR1 LNHDA and CDR2 SQIVND (reference sequence). Germline trimming cut 6 bases from V and 1 base from J; bases unmatched to any gene: 8.

V gene TRBV19 combines with J gene TRBJ1-1; 7 nucleotides line up with TRBD1. Sequenced material: blood. The TCR was taken from a man aged 50 or older with Graves' hyperthyroidism. CDR3 nucleotide sequence: TGTGCCAGTAGGAATATCAGGGGGGGGAACACTGAAGCTTTCTTT. This gives the protein CASRNIRGGNTEAFF.